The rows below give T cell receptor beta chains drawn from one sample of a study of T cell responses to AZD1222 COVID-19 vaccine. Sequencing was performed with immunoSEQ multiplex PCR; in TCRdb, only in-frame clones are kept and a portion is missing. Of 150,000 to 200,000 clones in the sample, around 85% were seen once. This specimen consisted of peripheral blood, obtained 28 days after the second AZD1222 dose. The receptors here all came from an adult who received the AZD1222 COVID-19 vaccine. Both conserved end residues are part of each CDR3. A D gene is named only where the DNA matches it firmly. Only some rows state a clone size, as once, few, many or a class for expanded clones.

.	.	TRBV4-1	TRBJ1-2	TGCGCCAGCAGCCAATCTAGAGGTGACTATGGCTACACCTTC	CASSQSRGDYGYTF
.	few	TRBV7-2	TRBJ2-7	TGTGCCAGCAGGCGAAATTCATTAGCGGCTTACGAGCAGTACTTC	CASRRNSLAAYEQYF
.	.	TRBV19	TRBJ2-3	TGTGCCAGTAGTTTCAGAAAAAAGTCTGGGCAGTATTTT	CASSFRKKSGQYF
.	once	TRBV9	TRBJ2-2	TGTGCCAGCAGCGTAGTAGGGACCGGGGAGCTGTTTTTT	CASSVVGTGELFF
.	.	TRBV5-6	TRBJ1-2	TGTGCCAGCAGCTTCACAGGGACGATAAACTATGGCTACACCTTC	CASSFTGTINYGYTF
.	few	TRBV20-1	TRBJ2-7	TGCAGTGCTAGTAACAGGGCTTACGAGCAGTACTTC	CSASNRAYEQYF
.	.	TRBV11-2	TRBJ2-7	TGTGCCAGCAGCTTACACGAGCAGTACTTC	CASSLHEQYF
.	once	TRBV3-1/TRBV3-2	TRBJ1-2	TGTGCCAGCAGCCAAGGCAGGGGAGACGGCTACACCTTC	CASSQGRGDGYTF
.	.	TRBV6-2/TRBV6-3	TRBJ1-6	TGTGCCAGCAGTTACCCGATGACAGCTTCACCCCTCCACTTT	CASSYPMTASPLHF
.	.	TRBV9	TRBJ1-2	TGTGCCAGCAGCGTAGGGACCACTAACTATGGCTACACCTTC	CASSVGTTNYGYTF
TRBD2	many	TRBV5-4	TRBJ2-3	TGTGCCAGCAGTGGCGGGACTAGCGGGGCCCAATCTAGCACAGATACGCAGTATTTT	CASSGGTSGAQSSTDTQYF
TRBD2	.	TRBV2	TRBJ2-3	TGTGCCAGCAGTGAAACAGATGAGTTGACTAGCGGGGACCTCGAGGGCACAGATACGCAGTATTTT	CASSETDELTSGDLEGTDTQYF
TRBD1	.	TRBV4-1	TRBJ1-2	TGCGCCAGCAGCCACCGGACAGGGGGCGATGGCTACACCTTC	CASSHRTGGDGYTF
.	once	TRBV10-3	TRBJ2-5	TGTGCCATCTCCCCCCAGTTTGAGGAGACCCAGTACTTC	CAISPQFEETQYF
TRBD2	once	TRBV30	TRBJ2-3	TGTGCCTGGAGTAGCATAGCGGGGAGTGTTTTAGATACGCAGTATTTT	CAWSSIAGSVLDTQYF
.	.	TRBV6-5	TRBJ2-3	TGTGCCAGCAGTTACAAAGAGCGTGGAACAGATACGCAGTATTTT	CASSYKERGTDTQYF
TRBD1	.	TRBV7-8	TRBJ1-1	TGTGCCAGCAGCCCAGGGGGCTTTGGCACTGAAGCTTTCTTT	CASSPGGFGTEAFF
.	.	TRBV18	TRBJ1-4	TGTGCCAGCTCACCGGGGACCTCGGGGAGAGAAAAACTGTTTTTT	CASSPGTSGREKLFF
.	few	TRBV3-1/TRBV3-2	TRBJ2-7	TGTGCCAGCAGTCCCGAGTCCTCCTACGAGCAGTACTTC	CASSPESSYEQYF
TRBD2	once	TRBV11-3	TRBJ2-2	TGTGCCGCCCGCCTAGCGGGGGGGATCGGTTGGAGTGACACCGGGGAGCTGTTTTTT	CAARLAGGIGWSDTGELFF
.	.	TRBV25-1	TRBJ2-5	TGTGCCAGCAGTGAAAGTCGGGGCCGCGGGCGGGGCCAAGAGACCCAGTACTTC	CASSESRGRGRGQETQYF
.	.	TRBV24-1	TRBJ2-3	TGTGCCACCAGTGATGCCATCCCGGGCACTGCGGATACGCAGTATTTT	CATSDAIPGTADTQYF
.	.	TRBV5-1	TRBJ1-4	TGCGCCAGCAGCTTGTCACAGAGCGAAAAACTGTTTTTT	CASSLSQSEKLFF
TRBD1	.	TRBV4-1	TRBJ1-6	TGCGCCAGCCGACCCGACAGGGTTAATTCACCCCTCCACTTT	CASRPDRVNSPLHF
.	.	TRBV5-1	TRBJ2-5	TGCGTCTGGGTGGAGACCCAGTACTTC	CVWVETQYF
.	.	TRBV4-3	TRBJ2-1	TGCGCCAGCAGCCAAGATCGGCAGGGGCCGTACAATGAGCAGTTCTTC	CASSQDRQGPYNEQFF
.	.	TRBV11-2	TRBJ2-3	TGTGCCAGCAGCATGCTAAGGACAGCAGATACGCAGTATTTT	CASSMLRTADTQYF
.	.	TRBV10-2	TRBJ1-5	TGCGCCAGCAGTGAGCTCGGTATGGGTCAGCCCCAGCATTTT	CASSELGMGQPQHF
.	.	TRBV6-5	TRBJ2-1	TGTGCCAGCAGTTATTGGCGGGGTGCCTACAATGAGCAGTTCTTC	CASSYWRGAYNEQFF
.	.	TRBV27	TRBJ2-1	TGTGCCAGCAGTCTCGGGACTGGAGAGCAGTTCTTC	CASSLGTGEQFF
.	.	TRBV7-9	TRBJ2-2	TGTGCCACAATCCGGGGGGCAGACACCGGGGAGCTGTTTTTT	CATIRGADTGELFF
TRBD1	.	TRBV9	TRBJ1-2	TGTGCCAGCTCACCGGGACAGGGGAACTATGGCTACACCTTC	CASSPGQGNYGYTF
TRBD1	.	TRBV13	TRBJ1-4	TGTGCCAGCAGCTTTGGACAGGGGGCTAGGGAGGGAAAACTGTTTTTT	CASSFGQGAREGKLFF
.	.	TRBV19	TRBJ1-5	TGTGCCAGTAGTAGGGGCGGCAGTTTTGGTCAGCCCCAGCATTTT	CASSRGGSFGQPQHF
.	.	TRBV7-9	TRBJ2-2	TGTGCCAGCAGCCCCACATACGTATTGAACACCGGGGAGCTGTTTTTT	CASSPTYVLNTGELFF
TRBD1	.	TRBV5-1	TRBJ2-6	TGCGCCAGCAGCGGAACAGGGGTCTCCGGGGCCAACGTCCTGACTTTC	CASSGTGVSGANVLTF
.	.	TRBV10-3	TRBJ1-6	TGTGCCATCCGGCCGCACTCTAATTCACCCCTCCACTTT	CAIRPHSNSPLHF
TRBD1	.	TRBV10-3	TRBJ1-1	TGTGCCTCCAGTAGGGACAGGGGGAACACTGAAGCTTTCTTT	CASSRDRGNTEAFF
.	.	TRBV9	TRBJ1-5	TGTGCCAGCAGCCGGGGGGCGTCCAATCAGCCCCAGCATTTT	CASSRGASNQPQHF
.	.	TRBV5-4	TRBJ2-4	TGTGCCAGCAGCTTGGGACAAGAGGGGAGCATTCAGTACTTC	CASSLGQEGSIQYF
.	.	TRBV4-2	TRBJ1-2	TGTGCCAGCAGCCAAGCCACAACAGACCGGTCTGGCTACACCTTC	CASSQATTDRSGYTF
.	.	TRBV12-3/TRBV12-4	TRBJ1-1	TGTGCCAGCAGTAGGACGGGGAACACTGAAGCTTTCTTT	CASSRTGNTEAFF
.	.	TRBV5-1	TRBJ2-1	TGCGCCAGCAGCTTGGGGGACACCCGGACCTACAATGAGCAGTTCTTC	CASSLGDTRTYNEQFF
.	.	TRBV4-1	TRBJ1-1	TGCGCCAGCGGCCCTATCGGAGGAAGATATAACACTGAAGCTTTCTTT	CASGPIGGRYNTEAFF
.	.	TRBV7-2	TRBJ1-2	TGTGCCAGCGCGGCAGGAACCTATGGCTACACCTTC	CASAAGTYGYTF
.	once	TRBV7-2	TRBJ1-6	TGTGCCAGCAGCTTAGCTGTAGACCGGAATTCACCCCTCCACTTT	CASSLAVDRNSPLHF
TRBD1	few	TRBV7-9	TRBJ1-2	TGTGCCAGCACCCCACAGGGGGACTATGGCTACACCTTC	CASTPQGDYGYTF
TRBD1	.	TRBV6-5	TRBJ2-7	TGTGCCAGCAGTCCCCGGGACAGGACCTACGAGCAGTACTTC	CASSPRDRTYEQYF
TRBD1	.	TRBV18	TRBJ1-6	TGTGCCAGCTCACCAGGACAGGGAGGTTCACCCCTCCACTTT	CASSPGQGGSPLHF
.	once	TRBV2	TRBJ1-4	TGTGCCAGCAGTGAGACCGTGACAGTAACGGTCGGTGAAAAACTGTTTTTT	CASSETVTVTVGEKLFF
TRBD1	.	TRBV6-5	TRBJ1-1	TGTGCCAGCAGTTACTCGAGGGACAGGGGCTTGTGGGCTTTCTTT	CASSYSRDRGLWAFF
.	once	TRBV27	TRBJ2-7	TGTGCCAGCAGTTTCCGGGACGCGGGCCACGAGCAGTACTTC	CASSFRDAGHEQYF
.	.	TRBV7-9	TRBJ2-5	TGTGCCAGCAGCTTGGGGGTCCGGGAGACCCAGTACTTC	CASSLGVRETQYF
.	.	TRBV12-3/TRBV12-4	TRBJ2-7	TGTGCCAGCAGCTACGACTACGAGCAGTACTTC	CASSYDYEQYF
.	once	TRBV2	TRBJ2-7	TGTGCCAGCAGGGTCGACGGGGGCTGGAGCAACGAGCAGTACTTC	CASRVDGGWSNEQYF
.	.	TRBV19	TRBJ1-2	TGTGCCAGTAGAGAGAACGACGACAGCGCTGCCTATGGCTACACCTTC	CASRENDDSAAYGYTF
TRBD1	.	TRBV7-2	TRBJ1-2	TGTGCCAGCAGCTTAATTGAGGCCGGGACAGCCTATGGCTACACCTTC	CASSLIEAGTAYGYTF